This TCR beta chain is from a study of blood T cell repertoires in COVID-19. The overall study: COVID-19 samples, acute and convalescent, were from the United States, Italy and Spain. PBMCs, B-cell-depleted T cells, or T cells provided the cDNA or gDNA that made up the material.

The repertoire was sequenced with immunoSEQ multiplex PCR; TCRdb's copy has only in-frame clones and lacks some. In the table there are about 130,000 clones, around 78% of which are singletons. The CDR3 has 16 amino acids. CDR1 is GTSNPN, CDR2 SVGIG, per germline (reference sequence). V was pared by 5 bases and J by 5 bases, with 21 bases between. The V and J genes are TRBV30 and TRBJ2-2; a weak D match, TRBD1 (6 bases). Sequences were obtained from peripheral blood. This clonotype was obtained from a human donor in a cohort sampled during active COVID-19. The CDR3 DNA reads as TGTGCCTGGGGGGGCGGCTGGGACACGGGGACCGGGGAGCTGTTTTTT. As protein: CAWGGGWDTGTGELFF.